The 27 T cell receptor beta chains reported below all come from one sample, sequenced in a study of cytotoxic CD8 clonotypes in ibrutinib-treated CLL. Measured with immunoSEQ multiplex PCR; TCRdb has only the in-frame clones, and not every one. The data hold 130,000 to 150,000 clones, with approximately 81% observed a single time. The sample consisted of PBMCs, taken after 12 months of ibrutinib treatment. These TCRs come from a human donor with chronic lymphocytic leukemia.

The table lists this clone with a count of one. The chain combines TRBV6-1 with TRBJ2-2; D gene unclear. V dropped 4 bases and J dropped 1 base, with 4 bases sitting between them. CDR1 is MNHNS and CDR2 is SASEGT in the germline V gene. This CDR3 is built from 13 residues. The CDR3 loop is CASSVRNTGELFF. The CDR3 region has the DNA TGTGCCAGCAGTGTCCGGAACACCGGGGAGCTGTTTTTT.

The DNA for the CDR3 is TGTGCCAGCTCACCACGAGGAGGGGGCACGAACACTGAAGCTTTCTTT. Translated: CASSPRGGGTNTEAFF. J is TRBJ1-1 and V is TRBV18, with TRBD1 matching 7 bases. The CDR3 has 16 residues. Germline assignment: CDR1 KGHSH and CDR2 LQKENI. V lost 1 base to trimming and J lost 1 base; unmatched junction nucleotides: 6.

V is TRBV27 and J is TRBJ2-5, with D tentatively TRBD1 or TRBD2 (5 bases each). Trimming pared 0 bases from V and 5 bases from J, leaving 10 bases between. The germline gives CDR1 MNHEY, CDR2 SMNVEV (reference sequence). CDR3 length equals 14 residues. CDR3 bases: TGTGCCAGCAGTTTATCCAGGGACGGGGAGACCCAGTACTTC. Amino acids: CASSLSRDGETQYF.

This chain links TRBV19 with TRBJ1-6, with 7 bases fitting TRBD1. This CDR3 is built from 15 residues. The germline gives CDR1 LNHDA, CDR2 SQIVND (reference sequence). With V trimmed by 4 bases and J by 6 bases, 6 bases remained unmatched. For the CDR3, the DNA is TGTGCCAGTAGTACCCAGGGACAGTCTAATTCACCCCTCCACTTT. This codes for CASSTQGQSNSPLHF.

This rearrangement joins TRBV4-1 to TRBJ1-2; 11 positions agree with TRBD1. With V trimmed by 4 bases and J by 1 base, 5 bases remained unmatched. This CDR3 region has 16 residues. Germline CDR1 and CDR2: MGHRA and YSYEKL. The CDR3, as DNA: TGCGCCAGCAGCCCGGGACAGGGGGGGAATAACTATGGCTACACCTTC. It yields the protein CASSPGQGGNNYGYTF.

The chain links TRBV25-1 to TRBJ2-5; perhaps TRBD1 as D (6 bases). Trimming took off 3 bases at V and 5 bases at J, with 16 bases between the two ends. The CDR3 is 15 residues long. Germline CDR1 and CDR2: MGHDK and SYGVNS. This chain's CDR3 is CASSDPGGAGETQYF. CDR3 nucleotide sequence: TGTGCCAGCAGTGACCCTGGGGGCGCAGGGGAGACCCAGTACTTC.

Here the CDR3 reads CASSVDRGTPNTGELFF. The CDR3, as DNA: TGTGCCAGCAGTGTGGACCGAGGGACACCCAACACCGGGGAGCTGTTTTTT. The chain has TRBV2 and TRBJ2-2, with a possible D match to TRBD1 (6 bases). There are 17 residues in the CDR3. V dropped 4 bases and J dropped 2 bases, with 17 bases sitting between them. Germline lookup yields CDR1 SNHLY and CDR2 FYNNEI.

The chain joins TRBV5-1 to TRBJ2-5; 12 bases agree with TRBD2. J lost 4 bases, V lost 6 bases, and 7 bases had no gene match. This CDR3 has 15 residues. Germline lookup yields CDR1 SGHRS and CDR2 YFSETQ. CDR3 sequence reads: CASKLAGGGLETQYF. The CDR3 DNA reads TGCGCCAGCAAACTAGCGGGAGGAGGATTAGAGACCCAGTACTTC.

The CDR3 DNA reads as TGTGCCAGCAGACGGGACATGATTGGCAAGGTGGATGAAAAACTGTTTTTT. This translates into CASRRDMIGKVDEKLFF. This chain links TRBV28 with TRBJ1-4; D possibly corresponds to TRBD1 (6 bases). Trimming cost V 6 bases and J 6 bases, with 23 bases left between them. Germline V gene data show CDR1 as MDHEN and CDR2 as SYDVKM. CDR3 length: 17 amino acids.

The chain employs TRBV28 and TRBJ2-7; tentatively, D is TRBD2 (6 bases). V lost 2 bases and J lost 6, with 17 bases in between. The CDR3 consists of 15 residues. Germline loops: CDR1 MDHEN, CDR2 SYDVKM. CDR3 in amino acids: CASSLTGVTLTEQYF. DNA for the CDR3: TGTGCCAGCAGTTTAACGGGAGTCACCCTTACCGAGCAGTACTTC.

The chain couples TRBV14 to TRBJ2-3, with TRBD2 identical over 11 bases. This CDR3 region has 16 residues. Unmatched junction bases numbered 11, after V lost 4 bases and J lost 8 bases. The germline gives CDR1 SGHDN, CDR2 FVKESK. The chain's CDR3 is CASSPRGTSGLTTQYF. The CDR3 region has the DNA TGTGCCAGCAGCCCTAGGGGGACTAGCGGTCTAACTACGCAGTATTTT.

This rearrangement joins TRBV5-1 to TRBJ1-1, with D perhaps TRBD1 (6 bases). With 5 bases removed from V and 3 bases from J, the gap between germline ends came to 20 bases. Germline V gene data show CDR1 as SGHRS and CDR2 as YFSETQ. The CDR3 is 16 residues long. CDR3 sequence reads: CASRPIGGDRYTEAFF. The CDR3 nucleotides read TGCGCCAGCAGACCGATTGGGGGCGACAGATACACTGAAGCTTTCTTT.

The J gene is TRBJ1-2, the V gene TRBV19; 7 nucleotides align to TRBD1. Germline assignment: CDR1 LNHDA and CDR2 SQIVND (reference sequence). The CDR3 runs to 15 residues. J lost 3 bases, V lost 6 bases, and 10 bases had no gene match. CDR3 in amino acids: CASSPRDSFHYGYTF. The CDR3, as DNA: TGTGCCAGTAGCCCAAGGGACAGCTTCCACTATGGCTACACCTTC.

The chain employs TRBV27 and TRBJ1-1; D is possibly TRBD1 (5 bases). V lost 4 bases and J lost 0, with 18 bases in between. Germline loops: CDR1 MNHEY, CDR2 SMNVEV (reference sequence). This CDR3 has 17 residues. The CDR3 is CASSSGPTPGMNTEAFF. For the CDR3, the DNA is TGTGCCAGCAGTTCGGGACCCACCCCTGGAATGAACACTGAAGCTTTCTTT.

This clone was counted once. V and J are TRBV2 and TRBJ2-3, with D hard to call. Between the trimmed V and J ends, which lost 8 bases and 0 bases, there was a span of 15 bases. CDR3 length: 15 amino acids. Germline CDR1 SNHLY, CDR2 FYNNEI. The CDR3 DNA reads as TGTGCCAGCCGCAAGCACGGAGATAGCACAGATACGCAGTATTTT. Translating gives CASRKHGDSTDTQYF. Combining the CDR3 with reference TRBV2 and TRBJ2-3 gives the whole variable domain EPEVTQTPSHQVTQMGQEVILRCVPISNHLYFYWYRQILGQKVEFLVSFYNNEISEKSEIFDDQFSVERPDGSNFTLKIRSTKLEDSAMYFCASRKHGDSTDTQYFGPGTRLTVL.

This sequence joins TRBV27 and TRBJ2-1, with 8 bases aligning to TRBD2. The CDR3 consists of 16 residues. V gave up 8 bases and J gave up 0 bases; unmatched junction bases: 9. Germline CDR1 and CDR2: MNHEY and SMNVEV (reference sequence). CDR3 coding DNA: TGTGCCAGCGCCCCACCTAGCGGGCGCTCCTACAATGAGCAGTTCTTC. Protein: CASAPPSGRSYNEQFF.

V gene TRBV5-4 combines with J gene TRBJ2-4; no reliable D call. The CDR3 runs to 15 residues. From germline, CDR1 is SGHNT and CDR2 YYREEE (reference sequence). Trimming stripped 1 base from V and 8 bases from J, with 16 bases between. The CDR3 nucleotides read TGTGCCAGCAGCTTGAGGGCCCAAGCCCCGGACATTCAGTACTTC. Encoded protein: CASSLRAQAPDIQYF. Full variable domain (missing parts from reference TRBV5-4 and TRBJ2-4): ETGVTQSPTHLIKTRGQQVTLRCSSQSGHNTVSWYQQALGQGPQFIFQYYREEENGRGNFPPRFSGLQFPNYSSELNVNALELDDSALYLCASSLRAQAPDIQYFGAGTRLSVL.

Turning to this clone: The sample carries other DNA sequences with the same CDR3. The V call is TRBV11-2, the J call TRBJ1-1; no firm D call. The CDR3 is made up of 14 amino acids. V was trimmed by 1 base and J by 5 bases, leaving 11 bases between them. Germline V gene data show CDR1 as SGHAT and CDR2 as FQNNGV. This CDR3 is CASSLAGLGTEAFF. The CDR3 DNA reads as TGTGCCAGCAGCTTAGCGGGCTTGGGGACTGAAGCTTTCTTT.

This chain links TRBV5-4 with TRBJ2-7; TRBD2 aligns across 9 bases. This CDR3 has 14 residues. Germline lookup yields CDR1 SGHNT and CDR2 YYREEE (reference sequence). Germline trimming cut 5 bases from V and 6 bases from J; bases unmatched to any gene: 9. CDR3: CASSISGSRSEQYF. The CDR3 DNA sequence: TGTGCCAGCAGTATTAGCGGGAGTCGCTCCGAGCAGTACTTC.

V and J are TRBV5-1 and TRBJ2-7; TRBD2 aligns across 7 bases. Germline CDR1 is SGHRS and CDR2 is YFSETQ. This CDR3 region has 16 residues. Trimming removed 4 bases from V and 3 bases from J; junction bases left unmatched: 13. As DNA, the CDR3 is TGCGCCAGCAGCGAGTCAGCGGGACTGATGGTCTACGAGCAGTACTTC. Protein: CASSESAGLMVYEQYF. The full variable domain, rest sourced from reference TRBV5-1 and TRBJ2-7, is KAGVTQTPRYLIKTRGQQVTLSCSPISGHRSVSWYQQTPGQGLQFLFEYFSETQRNKGNFPGRFSGRQFSNSRSEMNVSTLELGDSALYLCASSESAGLMVYEQYFGPGTRLTVT.

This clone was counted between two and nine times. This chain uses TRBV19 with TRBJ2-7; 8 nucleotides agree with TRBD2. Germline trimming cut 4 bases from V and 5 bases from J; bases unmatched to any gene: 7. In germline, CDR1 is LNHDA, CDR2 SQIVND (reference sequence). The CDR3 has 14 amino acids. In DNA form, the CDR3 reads TGTGCCAGTAGTAGAGGGACTAGTAATGACGAGCAGTACTTC. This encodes CASSRGTSNDEQYF.

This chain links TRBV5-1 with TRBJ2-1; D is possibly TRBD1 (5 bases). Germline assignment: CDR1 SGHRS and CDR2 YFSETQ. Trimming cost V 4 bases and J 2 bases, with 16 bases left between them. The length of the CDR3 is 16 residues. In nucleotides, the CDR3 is TGCGCCAGCAGCCCAAGGATCGACAGAACCTACAATGAGCAGTTCTTC. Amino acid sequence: CASSPRIDRTYNEQFF.

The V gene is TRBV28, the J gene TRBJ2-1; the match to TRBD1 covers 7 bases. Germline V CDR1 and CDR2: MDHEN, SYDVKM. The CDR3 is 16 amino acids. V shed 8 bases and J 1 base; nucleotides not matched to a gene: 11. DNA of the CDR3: TGTGCCAGCCACTCCACCGGGACAGAATCCTACAATGAGCAGTTCTTC. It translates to CASHSTGTESYNEQFF.

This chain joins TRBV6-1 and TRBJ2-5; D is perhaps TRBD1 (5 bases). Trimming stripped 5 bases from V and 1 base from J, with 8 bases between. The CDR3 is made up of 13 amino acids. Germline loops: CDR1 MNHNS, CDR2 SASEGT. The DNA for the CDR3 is TGTGCCAGCAGTTGGACAACCCAAGAGACCCAGTACTTC. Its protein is CASSWTTQETQYF.

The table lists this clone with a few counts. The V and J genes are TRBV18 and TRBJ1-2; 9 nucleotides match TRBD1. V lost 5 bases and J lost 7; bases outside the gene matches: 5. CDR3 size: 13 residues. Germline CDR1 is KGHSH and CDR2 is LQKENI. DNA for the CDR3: TGTGCCAGCTCAGGCACAGGGGGCAGTGGCTACACCTTC. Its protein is CASSGTGGSGYTF.

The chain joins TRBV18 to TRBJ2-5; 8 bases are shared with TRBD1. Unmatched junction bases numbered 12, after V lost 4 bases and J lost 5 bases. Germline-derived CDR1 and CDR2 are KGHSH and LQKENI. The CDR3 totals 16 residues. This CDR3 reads CASSRNLQGGRETQYF. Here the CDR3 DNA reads TGTGCCAGCTCACGAAACTTACAGGGGGGCAGGGAGACCCAGTACTTC.

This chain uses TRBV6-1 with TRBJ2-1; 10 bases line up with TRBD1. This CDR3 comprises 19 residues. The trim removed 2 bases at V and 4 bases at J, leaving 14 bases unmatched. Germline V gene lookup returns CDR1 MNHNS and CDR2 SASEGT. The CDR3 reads CASSEFGDRGRTWYNEQFF. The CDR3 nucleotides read TGTGCCAGCAGTGAATTCGGGGACAGGGGCCGGACTTGGTACAATGAGCAGTTCTTC.